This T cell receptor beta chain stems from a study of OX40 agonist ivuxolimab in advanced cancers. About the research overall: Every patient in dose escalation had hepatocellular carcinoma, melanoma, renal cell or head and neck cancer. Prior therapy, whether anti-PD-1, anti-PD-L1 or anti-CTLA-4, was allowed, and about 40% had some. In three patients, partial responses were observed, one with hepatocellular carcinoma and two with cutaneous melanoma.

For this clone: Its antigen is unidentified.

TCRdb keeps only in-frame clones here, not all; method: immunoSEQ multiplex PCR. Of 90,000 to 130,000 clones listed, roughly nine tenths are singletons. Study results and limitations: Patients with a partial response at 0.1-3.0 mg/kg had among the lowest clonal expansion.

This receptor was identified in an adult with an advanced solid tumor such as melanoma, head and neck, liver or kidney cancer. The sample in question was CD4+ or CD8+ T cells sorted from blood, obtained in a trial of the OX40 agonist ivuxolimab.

The CDR3 protein is CASSQGRTKVRHDPGTQYF. Written as DNA, the CDR3 is TGCGCCAGCAGTCAGGGGCGGACCAAAGTGCGGCACGATCCGGGTACGCAGTATTTT. V gene TRBV23-1 combines with J gene TRBJ2-3; D possibly corresponds to TRBD1 (5 bases). TRBV23-1 is an ORF for which the function is uncertain. V was clipped by 3 bases and J by 8 bases, with 30 bases between them. The CDR3 totals 19 residues.